Below, one T cell receptor beta chain is given with its context. The record originates from a study of OX40 agonist ivuxolimab in advanced cancers. Assay used: immunoSEQ multiplex PCR; TCRdb lists only in-frame clones, some missing. The data hold around 79,000 clones, with roughly nine tenths observed a single time. This receptor was taken from an adult with an advanced solid tumor such as melanoma, head and neck, liver or kidney cancer. Here the sequenced sample was CD4+ or CD8+ T cells sorted from blood, taken in a trial of the OX40 agonist ivuxolimab.

Written as DNA, the CDR3 is TGTGCCAGCAGCTCCCTTCGGGACTACGAGCAGTACTTC. Translated: CASSSLRDYEQYF. The chain employs TRBV7-2 and TRBJ2-7, with TRBD2 as a possible D gene (5 bases). Trimming pared 4 bases from V and 3 bases from J, leaving 10 bases between. The CDR3 spans 13 residues. Germline CDR1 SGHTA, CDR2 FQGNSA.